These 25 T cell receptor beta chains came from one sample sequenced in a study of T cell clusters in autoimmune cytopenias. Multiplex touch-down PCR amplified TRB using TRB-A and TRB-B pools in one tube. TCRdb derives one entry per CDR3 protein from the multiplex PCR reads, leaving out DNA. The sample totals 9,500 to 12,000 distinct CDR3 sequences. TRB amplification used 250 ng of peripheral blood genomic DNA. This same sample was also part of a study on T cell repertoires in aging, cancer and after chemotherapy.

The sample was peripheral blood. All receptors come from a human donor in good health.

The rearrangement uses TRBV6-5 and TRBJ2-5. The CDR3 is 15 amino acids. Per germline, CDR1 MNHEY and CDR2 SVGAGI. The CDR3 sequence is CASTKVWGVQETQYF.

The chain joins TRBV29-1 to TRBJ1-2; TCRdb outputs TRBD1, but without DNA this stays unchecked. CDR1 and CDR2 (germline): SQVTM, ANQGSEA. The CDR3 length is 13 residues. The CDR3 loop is CSTPGQSNYGYTF. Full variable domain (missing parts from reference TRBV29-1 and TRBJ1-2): SAVISQKPSRDICQRGTSLTIQCQVDSQVTMMFWYRQQPGQSLTLIATANQGSEATYESGFVIDKFPISRPNLTFSTLTVSNMSPEDSSIYLCSTPGQSNYGYTFGSGTRLTVV.

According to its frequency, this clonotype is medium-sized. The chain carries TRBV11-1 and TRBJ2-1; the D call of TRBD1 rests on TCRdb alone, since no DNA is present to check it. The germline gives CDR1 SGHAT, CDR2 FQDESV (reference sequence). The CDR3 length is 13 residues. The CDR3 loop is CASSSRGGNEQFF.

The CDR3 loop reads CASSDGQGFTDTQYF. The J gene is TRBJ2-3, the V gene TRBV6-6; the D call of TRBD1 rests on TCRdb alone, since no DNA is present to check it. Germline V lookup: CDR1 MNHNY, CDR2 SVGAGI (reference sequence). This CDR3 spans 15 amino acids.

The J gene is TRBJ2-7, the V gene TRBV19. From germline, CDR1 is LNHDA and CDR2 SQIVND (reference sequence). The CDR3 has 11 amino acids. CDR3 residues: CASSIGARQYF.

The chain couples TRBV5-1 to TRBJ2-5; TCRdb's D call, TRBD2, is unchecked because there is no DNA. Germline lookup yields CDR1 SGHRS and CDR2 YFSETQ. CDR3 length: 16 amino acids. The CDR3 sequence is CASSPGLTALEETQYF. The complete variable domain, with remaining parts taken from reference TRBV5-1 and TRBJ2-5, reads KAGVTQTPRYLIKTRGQQVTLSCSPISGHRSVSWYQQTPGQGLQFLFEYFSETQRNKGNFPGRFSGRQFSNSRSEMNVSTLELGDSALYLCASSPGLTALEETQYFGPGTRLLVL.

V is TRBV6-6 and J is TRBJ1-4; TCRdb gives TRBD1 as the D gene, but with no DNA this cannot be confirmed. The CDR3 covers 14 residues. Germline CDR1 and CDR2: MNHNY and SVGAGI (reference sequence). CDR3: CASSPGFSNEKLFF.

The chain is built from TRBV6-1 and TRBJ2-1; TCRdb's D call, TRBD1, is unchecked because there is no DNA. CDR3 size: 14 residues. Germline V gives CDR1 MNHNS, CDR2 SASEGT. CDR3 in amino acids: CAWVGDRGPNEQFF.

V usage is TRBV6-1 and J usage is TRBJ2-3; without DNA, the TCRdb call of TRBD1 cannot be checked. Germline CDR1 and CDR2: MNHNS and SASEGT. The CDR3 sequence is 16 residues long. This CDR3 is CASSVVPGTGTDTQYF.

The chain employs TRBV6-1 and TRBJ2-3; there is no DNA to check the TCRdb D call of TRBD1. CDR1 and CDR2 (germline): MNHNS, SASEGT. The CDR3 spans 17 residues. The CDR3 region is CASSEAIGGVGRDTQYF.

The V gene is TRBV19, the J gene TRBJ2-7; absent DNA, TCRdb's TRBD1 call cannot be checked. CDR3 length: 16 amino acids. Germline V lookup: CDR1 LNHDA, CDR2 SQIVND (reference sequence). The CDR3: CASSTTAGTQVYEQYF.

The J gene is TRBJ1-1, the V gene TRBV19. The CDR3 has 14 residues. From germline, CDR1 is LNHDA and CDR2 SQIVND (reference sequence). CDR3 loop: CASSIPAQNTEAFF.

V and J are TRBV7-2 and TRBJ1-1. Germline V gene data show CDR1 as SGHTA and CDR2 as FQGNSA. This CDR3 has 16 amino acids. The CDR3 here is CASSSLAGGRGTEAFF. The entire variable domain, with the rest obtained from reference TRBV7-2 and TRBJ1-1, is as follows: GAGVSQSPSNKVTEKGKDVELRCDPISGHTALYWYRQSLGQGLEFLIYFQGNSAPDKSGLPSDRFSAERTGGSVSTLTIQRTQQEDSAVYLCASSSLAGGRGTEAFFGQGTRLTVV.

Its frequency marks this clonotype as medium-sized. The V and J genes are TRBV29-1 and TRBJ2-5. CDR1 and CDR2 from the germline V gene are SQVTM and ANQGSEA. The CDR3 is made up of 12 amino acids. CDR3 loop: CSVEMGAETQYF.

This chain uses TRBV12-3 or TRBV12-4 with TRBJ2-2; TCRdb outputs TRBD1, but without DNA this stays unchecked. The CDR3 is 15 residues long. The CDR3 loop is CASSGGRRNTGELFF.

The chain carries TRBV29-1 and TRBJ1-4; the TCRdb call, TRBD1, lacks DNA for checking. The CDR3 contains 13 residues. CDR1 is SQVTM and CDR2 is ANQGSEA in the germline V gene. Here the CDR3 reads CSVEEWAGEKLFF. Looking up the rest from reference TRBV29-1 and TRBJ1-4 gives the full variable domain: SAVISQKPSRDICQRGTSLTIQCQVDSQVTMMFWYRQQPGQSLTLIATANQGSEATYESGFVIDKFPISRPNLTFSTLTVSNMSPEDSSIYLCSVEEWAGEKLFFGSGTQLSVL.

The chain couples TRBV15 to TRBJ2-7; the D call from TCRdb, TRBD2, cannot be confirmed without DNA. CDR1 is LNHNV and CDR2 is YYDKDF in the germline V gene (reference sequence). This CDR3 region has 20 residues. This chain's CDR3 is CATSITLVGTSGRPSYEQYF. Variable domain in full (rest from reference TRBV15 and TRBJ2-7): DAMVIQNPRYQVTQFGKPVTLSCSQTLNHNVMYWYQQKSSQAPKLLFHYYDKDFNNEADTPDNFQSRRPNTSFCFLDIRSPGLGDTAMYLCATSITLVGTSGRPSYEQYFGPGTRLTVT.

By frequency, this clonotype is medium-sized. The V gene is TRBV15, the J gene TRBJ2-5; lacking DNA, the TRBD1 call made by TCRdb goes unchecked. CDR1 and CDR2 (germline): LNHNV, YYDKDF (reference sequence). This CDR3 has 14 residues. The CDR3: CATSPSGGLETQYF.

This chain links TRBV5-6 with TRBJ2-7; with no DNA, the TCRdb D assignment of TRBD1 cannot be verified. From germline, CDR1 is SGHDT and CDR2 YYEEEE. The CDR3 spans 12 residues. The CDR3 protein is CASSLGVYEQYF.

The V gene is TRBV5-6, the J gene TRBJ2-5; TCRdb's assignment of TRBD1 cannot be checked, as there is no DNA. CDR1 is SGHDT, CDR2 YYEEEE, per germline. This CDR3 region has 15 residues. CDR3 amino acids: CASSLGDREIETQYF.

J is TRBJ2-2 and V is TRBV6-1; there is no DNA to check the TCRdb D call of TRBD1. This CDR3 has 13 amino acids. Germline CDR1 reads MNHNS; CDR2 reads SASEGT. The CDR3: CASSGVPYGELFF.

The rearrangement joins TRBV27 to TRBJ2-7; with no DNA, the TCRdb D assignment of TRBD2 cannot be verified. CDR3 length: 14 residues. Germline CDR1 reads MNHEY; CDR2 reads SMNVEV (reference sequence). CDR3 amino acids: CASSWGLETYEQYF.

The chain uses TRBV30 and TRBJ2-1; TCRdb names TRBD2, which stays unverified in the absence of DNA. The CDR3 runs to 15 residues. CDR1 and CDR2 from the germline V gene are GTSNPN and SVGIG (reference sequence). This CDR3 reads CAWSLGGRAYNEQFF.

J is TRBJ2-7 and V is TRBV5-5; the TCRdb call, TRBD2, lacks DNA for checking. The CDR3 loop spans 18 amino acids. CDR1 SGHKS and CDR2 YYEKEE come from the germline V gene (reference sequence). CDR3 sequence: CASSLGTSGLLSSYEQYF.

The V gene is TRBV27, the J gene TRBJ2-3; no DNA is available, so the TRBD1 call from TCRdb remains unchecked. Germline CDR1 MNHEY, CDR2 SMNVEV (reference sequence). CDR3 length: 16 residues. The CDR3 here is CASRGRLDPSTDTQYF.